A selection of T cell receptor beta chains follows, all from one sample in a study of regulatory T cells in long-lasting Graves disease. TCRdb reanalysed the multiplex PCR reads using MiXCR and keeps one entry per CDR3 protein. This sample yields about 400,000 distinct CDR3 sequences, of which roughly 20% are seen a single time; less than 25% belongs to the top ten. This specimen was peripheral blood mononuclear cells (PBMCs), taken when the disease was refractory, from a patient treated with antithyroid drugs. These receptors were taken from a female donor with Graves disease. CDR3s leave out the opening cysteine and the closing phenylalanine or tryptophan. Each record gives: J gene, V gene, CDR3 protein.

TRBJ2-7	TRBV12-3/TRBV12-4	ASSPTGAYEQY
TRBJ2-6	TRBV20-1	SARVGSLGIGANVLT
TRBJ1-2	TRBV4-3	ASSQFPFYGYT
TRBJ2-5	TRBV3-1	ASTSTNQETQY
TRBJ2-2	TRBV28	ASSLAGGGTGELF
TRBJ2-7	TRBV7-9	ASSPTSGEQY
TRBJ2-1	TRBV5-1	ASSWGQGGTEQF
TRBJ2-5	TRBV14	ASSQAWGTQETQY
TRBJ1-2	TRBV10-3	AIRGRSDSNYGYT
TRBJ1-5	TRBV28	ASRPTGTNQPQH
TRBJ1-1	TRBV11-2	ASSWPRGQSNTEAF
TRBJ2-3	TRBV5-6	ASSSQGLAGEGDTQY
TRBJ2-2	TRBV12-3/TRBV12-4	ASSSGALIDTGELF
TRBJ2-2	TRBV3-1	ASSQGPSQRETNTGELF
TRBJ2-7	TRBV29-1	SVETESSYEQY
TRBJ1-1	TRBV12-3/TRBV12-4	ASSGQEGMNTEAF